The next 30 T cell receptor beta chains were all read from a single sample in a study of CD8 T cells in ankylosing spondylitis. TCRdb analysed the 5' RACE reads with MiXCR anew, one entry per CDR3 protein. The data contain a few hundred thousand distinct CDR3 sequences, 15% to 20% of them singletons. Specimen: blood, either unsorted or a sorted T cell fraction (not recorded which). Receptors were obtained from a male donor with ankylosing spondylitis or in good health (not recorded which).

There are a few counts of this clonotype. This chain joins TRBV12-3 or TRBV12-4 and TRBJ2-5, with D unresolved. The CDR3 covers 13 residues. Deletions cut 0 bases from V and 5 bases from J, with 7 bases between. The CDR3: CASSLAVWETQYF. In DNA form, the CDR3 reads TGTGCCAGCAGTTTAGCAGTCTGGGAGACCCAGTACTTC.

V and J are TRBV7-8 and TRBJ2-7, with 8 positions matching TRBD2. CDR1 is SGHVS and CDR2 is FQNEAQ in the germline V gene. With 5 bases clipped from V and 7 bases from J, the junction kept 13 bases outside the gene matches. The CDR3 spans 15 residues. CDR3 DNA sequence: TGTGCCAGCAGCCAAGGGTCAGCGGGAGTAGAGGAGCAGTACTTC. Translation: CASSQGSAGVEEQYF.

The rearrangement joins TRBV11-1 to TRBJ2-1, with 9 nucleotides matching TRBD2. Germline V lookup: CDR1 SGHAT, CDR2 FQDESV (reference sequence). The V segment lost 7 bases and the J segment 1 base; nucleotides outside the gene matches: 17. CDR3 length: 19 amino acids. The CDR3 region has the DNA TGTGCCAGCACCCTAAATTCTCCAGCGGGAGGTAGATCCTACAATGAGCAGTTCTTC. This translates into CASTLNSPAGGRSYNEQFF.

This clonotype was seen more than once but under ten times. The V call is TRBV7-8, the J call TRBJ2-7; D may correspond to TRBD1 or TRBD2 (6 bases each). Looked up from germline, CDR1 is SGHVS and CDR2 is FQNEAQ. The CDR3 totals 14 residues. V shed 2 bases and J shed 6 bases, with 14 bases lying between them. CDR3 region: CASSLRNREAEQYF. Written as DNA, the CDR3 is TGTGCCAGCAGCTTACGCAACAGGGAGGCCGAGCAGTACTTC.

The CDR3 nucleotides are TGCGCCAGCAGGCCTACTAGCGGGAGTTTATACGAGCAGTACTTC. It translates to CASRPTSGSLYEQYF. The gene calls are TRBV4-1 and TRBJ2-7; 11 nucleotides align to TRBD2. Per the germline V gene, CDR1 is MGHRA and CDR2 is YSYEKL. J was trimmed by 4 bases and V by 6 bases; bases with no gene match: 8. The length of the CDR3 is 15 residues.

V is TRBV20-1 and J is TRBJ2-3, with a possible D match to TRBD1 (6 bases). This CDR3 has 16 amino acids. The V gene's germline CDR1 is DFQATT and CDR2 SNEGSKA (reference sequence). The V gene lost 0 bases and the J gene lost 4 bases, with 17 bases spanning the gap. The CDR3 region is CSAREPQGWSADTQYF. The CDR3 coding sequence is TGCAGTGCTAGAGAACCCCAGGGGTGGAGCGCAGATACGCAGTATTTT.

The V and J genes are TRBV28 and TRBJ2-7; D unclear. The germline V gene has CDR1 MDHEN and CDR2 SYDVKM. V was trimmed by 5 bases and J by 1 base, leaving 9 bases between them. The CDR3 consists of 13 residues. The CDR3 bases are TGTGCCAGCAGTAGCACAGAGTCCTACGAGCAGTACTTC. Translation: CASSSTESYEQYF. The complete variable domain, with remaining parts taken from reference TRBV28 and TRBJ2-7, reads DVKVTQSSRYLVKRTGEKVFLECVQDMDHENMFWYRQDPGLGLRLIYFSYDVKMKEKGDIPEGYSVSREKKERFSLILESASTNQTSMYLCASSSTESYEQYFGPGTRLTVT.

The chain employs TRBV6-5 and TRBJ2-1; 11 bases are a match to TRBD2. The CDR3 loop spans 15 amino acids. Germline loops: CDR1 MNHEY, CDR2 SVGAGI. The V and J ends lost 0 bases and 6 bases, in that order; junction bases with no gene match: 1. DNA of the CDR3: TGTGCCAGCAGTTACTCCGGGACTAGCGGCAATGAGCAGTTCTTC. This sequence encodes CASSYSGTSGNEQFF.

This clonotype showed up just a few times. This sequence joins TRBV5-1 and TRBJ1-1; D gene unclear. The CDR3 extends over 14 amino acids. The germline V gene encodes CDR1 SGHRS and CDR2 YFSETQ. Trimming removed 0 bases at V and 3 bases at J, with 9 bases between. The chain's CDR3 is CASSLGGVYTEAFF. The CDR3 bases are TGCGCCAGCAGCTTGGGCGGGGTCTACACTGAAGCTTTCTTT. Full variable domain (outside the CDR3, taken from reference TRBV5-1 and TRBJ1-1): KAGVTQTPRYLIKTRGQQVTLSCSPISGHRSVSWYQQTPGQGLQFLFEYFSETQRNKGNFPGRFSGRQFSNSRSEMNVSTLELGDSALYLCASSLGGVYTEAFFGQGTRLTVV.

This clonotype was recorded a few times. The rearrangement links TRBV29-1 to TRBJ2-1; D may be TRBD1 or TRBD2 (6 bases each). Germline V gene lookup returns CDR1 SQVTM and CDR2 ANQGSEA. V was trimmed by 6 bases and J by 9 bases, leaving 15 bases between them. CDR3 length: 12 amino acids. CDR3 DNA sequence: TGCAGCGTACCGAGAGGGGGGAGTGAGCAGTTCTTC. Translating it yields CSVPRGGSEQFF.

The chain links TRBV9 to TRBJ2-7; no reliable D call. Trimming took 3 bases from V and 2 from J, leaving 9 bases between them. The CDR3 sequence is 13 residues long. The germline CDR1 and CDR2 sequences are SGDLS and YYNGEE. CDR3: CASSAGPPYEQYF. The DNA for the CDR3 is TGTGCCAGCAGCGCAGGACCCCCCTACGAGCAGTACTTC.

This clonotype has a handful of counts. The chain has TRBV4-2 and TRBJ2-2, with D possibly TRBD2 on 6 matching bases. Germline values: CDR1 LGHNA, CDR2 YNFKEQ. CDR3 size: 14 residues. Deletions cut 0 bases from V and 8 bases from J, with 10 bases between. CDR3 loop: CASSQETSLGELFF. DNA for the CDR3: TGTGCCAGCAGCCAAGAAACTAGCTTAGGGGAGCTGTTTTTT.

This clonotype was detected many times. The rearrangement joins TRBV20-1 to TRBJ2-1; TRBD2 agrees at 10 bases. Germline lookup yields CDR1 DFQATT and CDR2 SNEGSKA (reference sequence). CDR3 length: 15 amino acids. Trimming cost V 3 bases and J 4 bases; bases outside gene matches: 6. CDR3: CSARTTSGDYNEQFF. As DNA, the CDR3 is TGCAGTGCTAGGACTACTAGCGGGGATTACAATGAGCAGTTCTTC.

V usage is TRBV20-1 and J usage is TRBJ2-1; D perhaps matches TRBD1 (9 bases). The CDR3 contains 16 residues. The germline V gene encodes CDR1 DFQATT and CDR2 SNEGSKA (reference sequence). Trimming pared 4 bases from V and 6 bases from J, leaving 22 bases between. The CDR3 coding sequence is TGCAGTGCTAATTCCCGGGGGGGACAGGGAGGCAATGAGCAGTTCTTC. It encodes CSANSRGGQGGNEQFF.

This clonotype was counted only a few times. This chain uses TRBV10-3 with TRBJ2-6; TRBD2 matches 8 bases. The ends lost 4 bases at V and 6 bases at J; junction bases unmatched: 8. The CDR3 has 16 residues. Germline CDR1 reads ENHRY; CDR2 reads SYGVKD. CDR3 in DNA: TGTGCCATCAGTGCGCGGGAGGCTCGGCTGGCCAACGTCCTGACTTTC. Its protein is CAISAREARLANVLTF.

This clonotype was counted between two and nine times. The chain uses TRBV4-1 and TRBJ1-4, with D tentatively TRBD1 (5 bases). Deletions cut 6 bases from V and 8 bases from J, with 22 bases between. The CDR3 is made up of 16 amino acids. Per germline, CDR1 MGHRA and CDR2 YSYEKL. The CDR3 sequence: CASRKLSSRGNEKLFF. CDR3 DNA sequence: TGCGCCAGCAGGAAACTATCCAGCCGGGGGAACGAAAAACTGTTTTTT.

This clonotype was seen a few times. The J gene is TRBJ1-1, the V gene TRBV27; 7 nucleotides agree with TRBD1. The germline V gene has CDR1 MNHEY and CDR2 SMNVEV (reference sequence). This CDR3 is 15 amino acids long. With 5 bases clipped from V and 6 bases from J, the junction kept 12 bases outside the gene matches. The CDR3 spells CASSTRTGLVSEAFF. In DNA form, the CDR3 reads TGTGCCAGCAGTACTAGGACAGGACTGGTCTCTGAAGCTTTCTTT.

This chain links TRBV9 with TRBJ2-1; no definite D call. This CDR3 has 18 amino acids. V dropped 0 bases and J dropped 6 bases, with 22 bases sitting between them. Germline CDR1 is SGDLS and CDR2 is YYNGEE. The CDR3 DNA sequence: TGTGCCAGCAGCGTAGAAGAGGTAGTATACGGTACGGGCAATGAGCAGTTCTTC. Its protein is CASSVEEVVYGTGNEQFF. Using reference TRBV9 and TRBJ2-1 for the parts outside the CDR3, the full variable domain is DSGVTQTPKHLITATGQRVTLRCSPRSGDLSVYWYQQSLDQGLQFLIQYYNGEERAKGNILERFSAQQFPDLHSELNLSSLELGDSALYFCASSVEEVVYGTGNEQFFGPGTRLTVL.

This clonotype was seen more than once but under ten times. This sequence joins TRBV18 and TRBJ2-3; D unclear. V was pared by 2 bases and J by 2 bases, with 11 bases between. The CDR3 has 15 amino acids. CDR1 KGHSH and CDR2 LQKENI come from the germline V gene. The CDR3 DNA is TGTGCCAGCTCACCATCCAGCTTTAACACAGATACGCAGTATTTT. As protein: CASSPSSFNTDTQYF.

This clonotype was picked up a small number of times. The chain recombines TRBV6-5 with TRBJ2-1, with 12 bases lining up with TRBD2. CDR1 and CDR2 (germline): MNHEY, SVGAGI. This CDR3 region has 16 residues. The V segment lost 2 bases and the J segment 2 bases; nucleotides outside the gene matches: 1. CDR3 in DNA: TGTGCCAGCAGTTACGGGACTAGCGGGCCCTACAATGAGCAGTTCTTC. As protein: CASSYGTSGPYNEQFF.

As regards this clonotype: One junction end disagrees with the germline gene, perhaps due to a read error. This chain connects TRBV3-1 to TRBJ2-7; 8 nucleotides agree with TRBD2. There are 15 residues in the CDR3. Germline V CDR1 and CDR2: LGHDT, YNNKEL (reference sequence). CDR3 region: CASCQETAGAYEQYF. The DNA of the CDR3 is TGTGCCAGCTGCCAAGAAACAGCGGGGGCCTACGAGCAGTACTTC.

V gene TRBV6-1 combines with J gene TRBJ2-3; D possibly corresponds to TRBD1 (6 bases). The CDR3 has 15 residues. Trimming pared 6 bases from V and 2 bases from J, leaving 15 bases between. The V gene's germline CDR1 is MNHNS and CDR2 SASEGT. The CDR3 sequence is CASSVTGKSTDTQYF. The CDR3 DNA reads TGTGCCAGCAGCGTAACAGGGAAATCCACAGATACGCAGTATTTT.

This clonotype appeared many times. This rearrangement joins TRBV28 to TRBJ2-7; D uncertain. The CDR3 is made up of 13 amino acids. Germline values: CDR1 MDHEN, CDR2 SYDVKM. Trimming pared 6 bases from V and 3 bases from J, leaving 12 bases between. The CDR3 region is CASSGRAVYEQYF. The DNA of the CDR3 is TGTGCCAGCAGCGGGCGAGCCGTCTACGAGCAGTACTTC.

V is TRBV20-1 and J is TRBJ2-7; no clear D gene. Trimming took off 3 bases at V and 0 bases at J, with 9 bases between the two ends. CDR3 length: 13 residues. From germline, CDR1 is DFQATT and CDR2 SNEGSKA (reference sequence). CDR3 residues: CSASPQDSYEQYF. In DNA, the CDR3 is TGCAGTGCTAGCCCGCAGGACTCCTACGAGCAGTACTTC.

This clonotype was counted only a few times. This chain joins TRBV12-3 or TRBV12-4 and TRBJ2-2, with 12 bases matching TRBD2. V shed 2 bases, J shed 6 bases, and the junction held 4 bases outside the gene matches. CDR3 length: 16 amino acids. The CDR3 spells CASSLMLAGGPGELFF. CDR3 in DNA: TGTGCCAGCAGTTTAATGCTAGCGGGAGGGCCCGGGGAGCTGTTTTTT.

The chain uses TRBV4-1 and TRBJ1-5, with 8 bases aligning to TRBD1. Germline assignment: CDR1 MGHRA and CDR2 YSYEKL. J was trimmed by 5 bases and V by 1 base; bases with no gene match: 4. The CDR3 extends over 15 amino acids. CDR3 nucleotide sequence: TGCGCCAGCAGCCAAGTGGGGACAGGAGATCAGCCCCAGCATTTT. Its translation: CASSQVGTGDQPQHF.

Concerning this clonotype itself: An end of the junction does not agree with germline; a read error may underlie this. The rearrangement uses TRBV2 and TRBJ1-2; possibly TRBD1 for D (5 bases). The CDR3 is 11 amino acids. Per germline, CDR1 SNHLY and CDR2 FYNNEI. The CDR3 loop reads CASSGWGSMSF. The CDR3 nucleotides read TGTGCCAGCAGTGGGTGGGGCAGCATGTCCTTC.

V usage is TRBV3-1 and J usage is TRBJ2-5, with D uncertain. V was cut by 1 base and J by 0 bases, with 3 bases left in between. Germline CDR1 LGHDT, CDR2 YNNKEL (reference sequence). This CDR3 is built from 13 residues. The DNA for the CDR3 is TGTGCCAGCAGCCAAGGCTACCAAGAGACCCAGTACTTC. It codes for CASSQGYQETQYF.

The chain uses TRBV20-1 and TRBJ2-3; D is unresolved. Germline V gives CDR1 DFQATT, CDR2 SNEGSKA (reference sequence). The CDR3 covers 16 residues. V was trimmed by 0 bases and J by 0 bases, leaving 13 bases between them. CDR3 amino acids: CSARDPTGGSTDTQYF. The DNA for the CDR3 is TGCAGTGCTAGAGATCCGACGGGTGGGAGCACAGATACGCAGTATTTT.

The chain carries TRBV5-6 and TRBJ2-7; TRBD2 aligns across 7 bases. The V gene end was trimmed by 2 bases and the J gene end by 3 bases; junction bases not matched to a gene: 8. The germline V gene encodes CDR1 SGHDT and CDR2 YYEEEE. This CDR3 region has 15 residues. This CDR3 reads CASSFGLGEFYEQYF. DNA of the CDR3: TGTGCCAGCAGCTTCGGACTAGGGGAATTCTACGAGCAGTACTTC.